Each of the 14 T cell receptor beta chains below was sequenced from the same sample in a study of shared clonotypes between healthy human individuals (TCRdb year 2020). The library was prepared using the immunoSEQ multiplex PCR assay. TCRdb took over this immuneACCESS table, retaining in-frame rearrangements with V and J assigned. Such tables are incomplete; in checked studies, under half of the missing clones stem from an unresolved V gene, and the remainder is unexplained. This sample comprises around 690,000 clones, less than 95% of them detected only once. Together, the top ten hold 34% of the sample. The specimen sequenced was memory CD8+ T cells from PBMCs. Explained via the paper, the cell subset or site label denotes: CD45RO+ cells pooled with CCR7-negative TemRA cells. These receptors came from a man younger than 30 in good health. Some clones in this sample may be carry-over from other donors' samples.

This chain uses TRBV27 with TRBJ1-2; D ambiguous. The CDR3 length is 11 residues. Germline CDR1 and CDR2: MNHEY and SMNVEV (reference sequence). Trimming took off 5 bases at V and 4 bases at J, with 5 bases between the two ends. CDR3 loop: CASSQGYGYTF. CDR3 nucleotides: TGTGCCAGCAGTCAAGGCTATGGCTACACCTTC.

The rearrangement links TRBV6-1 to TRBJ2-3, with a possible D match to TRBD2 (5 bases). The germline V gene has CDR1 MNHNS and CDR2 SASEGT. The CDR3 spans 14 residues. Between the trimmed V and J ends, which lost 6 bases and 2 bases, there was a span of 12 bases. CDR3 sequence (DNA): TGTGCCAGCAGGGATGGGGAGACCACAGATACGCAGTATTTT. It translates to CASRDGETTDTQYF.

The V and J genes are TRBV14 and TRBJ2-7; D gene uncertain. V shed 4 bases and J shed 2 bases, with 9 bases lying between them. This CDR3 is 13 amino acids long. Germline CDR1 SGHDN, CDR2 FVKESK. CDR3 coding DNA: TGTGCCAGCAGCCCGGACCTAACCTACGAGCAGTACTTC. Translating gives CASSPDLTYEQYF.

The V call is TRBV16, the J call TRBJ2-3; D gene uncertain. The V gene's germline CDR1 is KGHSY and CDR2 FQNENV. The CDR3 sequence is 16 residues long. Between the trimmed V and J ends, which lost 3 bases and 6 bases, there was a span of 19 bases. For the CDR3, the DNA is TGTGCCAGCAGCCACATGTCTAGTCAGCATTTGGATACGCAGTATTTT. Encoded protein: CASSHMSSQHLDTQYF.

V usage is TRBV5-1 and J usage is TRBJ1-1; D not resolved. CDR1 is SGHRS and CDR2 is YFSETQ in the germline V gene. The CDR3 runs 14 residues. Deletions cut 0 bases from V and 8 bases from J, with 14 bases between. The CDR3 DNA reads TGCGCCAGCAGCTTGGCAGGCCGGGCCTTGGAAGCTTTCTTT. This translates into CASSLAGRALEAFF.

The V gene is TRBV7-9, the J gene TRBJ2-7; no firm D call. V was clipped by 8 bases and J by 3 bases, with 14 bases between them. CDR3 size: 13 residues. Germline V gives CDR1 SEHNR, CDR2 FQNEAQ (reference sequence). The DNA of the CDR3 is TGTGCCAGCGACCAGGCCGCCGGCTACGAGCAGTACTTC. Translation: CASDQAAGYEQYF. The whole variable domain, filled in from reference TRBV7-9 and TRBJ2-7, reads DTGVSQNPRHKITKRGQNVTFRCDPISEHNRLYWYRQTLGQGPEFLTYFQNEAQLEKSRLLSDRFSAERPKGSFSTLEIQRTEQGDSAMYLCASDQAAGYEQYFGPGTRLTVT.

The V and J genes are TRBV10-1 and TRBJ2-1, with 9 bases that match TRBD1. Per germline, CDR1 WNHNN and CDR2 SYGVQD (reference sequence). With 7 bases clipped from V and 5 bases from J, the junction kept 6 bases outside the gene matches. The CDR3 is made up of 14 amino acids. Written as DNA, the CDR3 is TGCGCCAGCAACCAGGGACAGGGACACAATGAGCAGTTCTTC. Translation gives CASNQGQGHNEQFF.

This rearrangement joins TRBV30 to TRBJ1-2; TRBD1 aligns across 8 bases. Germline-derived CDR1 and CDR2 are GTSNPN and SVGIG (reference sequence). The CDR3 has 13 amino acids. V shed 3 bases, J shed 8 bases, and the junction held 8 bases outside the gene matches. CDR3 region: CAWRQGAMEGYTF. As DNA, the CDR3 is TGTGCCTGGAGGCAGGGGGCCATGGAAGGCTACACCTTC.

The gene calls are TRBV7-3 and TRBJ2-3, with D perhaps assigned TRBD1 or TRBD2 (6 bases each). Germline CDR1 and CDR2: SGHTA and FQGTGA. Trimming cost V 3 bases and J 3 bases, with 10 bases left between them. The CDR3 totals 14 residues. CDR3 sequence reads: CASSFLGGTDTQYF. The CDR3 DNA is TGTGCCAGCAGCTTCCTAGGGGGGACAGATACGCAGTATTTT.

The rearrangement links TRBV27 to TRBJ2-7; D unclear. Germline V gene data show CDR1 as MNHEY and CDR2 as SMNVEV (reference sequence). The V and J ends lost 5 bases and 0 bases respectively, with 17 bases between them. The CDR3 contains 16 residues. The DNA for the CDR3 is TGTGCCAGCAGTCGAGAAGGGTACGTGAGCTCCTACGAGCAGTACTTC. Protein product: CASSREGYVSSYEQYF.

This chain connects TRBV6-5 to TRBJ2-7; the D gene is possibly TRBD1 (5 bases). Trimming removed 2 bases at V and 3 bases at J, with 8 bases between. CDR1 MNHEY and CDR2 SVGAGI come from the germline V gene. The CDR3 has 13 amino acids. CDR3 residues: CASSYGAFYEQYF. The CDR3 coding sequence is TGTGCCAGCAGTTACGGGGCTTTCTACGAGCAGTACTTC.

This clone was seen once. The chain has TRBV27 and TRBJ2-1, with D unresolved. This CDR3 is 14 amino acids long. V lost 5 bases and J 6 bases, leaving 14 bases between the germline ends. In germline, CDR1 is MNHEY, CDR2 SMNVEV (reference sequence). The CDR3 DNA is TGTGCCAGCAGTCTCGGAGTAGAACCCAATGAGCAGTTCTTC. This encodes CASSLGVEPNEQFF.

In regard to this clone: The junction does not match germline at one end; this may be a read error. CDR3 nucleotides: TGTGCCAGCAGTTTACTAACCGGGACAGGGTCCTCCGAGCAGTACTTC. It is translated as CASSLLTGTGSSEQYF. V and J are TRBV27 and TRBJ2-7, with 9 bases fitting TRBD1. The germline gives CDR1 MNHEY, CDR2 SMNVEV (reference sequence). The CDR3 spans 16 residues.

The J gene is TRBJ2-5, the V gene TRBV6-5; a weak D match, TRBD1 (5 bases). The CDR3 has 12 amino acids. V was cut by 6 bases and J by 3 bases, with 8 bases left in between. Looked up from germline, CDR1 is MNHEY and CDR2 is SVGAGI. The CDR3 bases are TGTGCCAGCAGAACAGGAGAAGAGACCCAGTACTTC. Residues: CASRTGEETQYF.